The 21 T cell receptor beta chains below come from one sample, sequenced in a study of technical replicates of blood from several donors. Produced via immunoSEQ multiplex PCR; TCRdb's table is partial and in-frame only. Of about 67,000 clones listed, about 97% are singletons. The material sequenced was T cells isolated from PBMCs. All receptors derive from a human donor in good health.

This clone came up once. The gene calls are TRBV5-1 and TRBJ2-6; TRBD1 agrees at 8 bases. This CDR3 spans 17 amino acids. Trimming at V came to 5 bases and at J to 1 base, leaving 8 bases not matched to a gene. Looked up from germline, CDR1 is SGHRS and CDR2 is YFSETQ. CDR3 region: CASRRDRRESGANVLTF. The CDR3 DNA follows: TGCGCCAGCAGGAGGGACAGGCGAGAGTCTGGGGCCAACGTCCTGACTTTC.

This rearrangement joins TRBV7-8 to TRBJ2-1, with D possibly matching TRBD2 (6 bases). V lost 5 bases, J lost 2 bases, and 10 bases lay in between. Per germline, CDR1 SGHVS and CDR2 FQNEAQ. The CDR3 is 14 residues long. CDR3 residues: CASSRRETYNEQFF. The CDR3 DNA reads as TGTGCCAGCAGCCGCCGGGAGACCTACAATGAGCAGTTCTTC.

The J gene is TRBJ1-4, the V gene TRBV15; a possible D gene is TRBD1 (6 bases). CDR1 and CDR2 from the germline V gene are LNHNV and YYDKDF (reference sequence). The germline V and J ends were trimmed by 1 base and 4 bases, with 13 bases remaining between them. The CDR3 loop spans 16 amino acids. CDR3 region: CATSRVGWGLNEKLFF. CDR3 bases: TGTGCCACCAGCAGAGTTGGTTGGGGGCTTAATGAAAAACTGTTTTTT.

The chain couples TRBV6-5 to TRBJ1-2; TRBD1 matches at 7 bases. Trimming took 5 bases from V and 4 from J; bases not matched to a gene: 7. In germline, CDR1 is MNHEY, CDR2 SVGAGI. The CDR3 is 14 amino acids. CDR3 residues: CASSPRQGAYGYTF. The CDR3 region has the DNA TGTGCCAGCAGTCCCCGACAGGGCGCCTATGGCTACACCTTC.

The chain recombines TRBV28 with TRBJ2-7; TRBD2 matches 7 bases. J gave up 1 base and V 4 bases, and 4 bases lay outside the gene matches. The CDR3 sequence is 14 residues long. Germline V gene sequence: CDR1 MDHEN, CDR2 SYDVKM. In DNA, the CDR3 is TGTGCCAGCAGTTCCCTAGCGGCTTCCTACGAGCAGTACTTC. As protein: CASSSLAASYEQYF.

The rearrangement uses TRBV2 and TRBJ2-2, with 12 bases that match TRBD2. CDR1 is SNHLY and CDR2 is FYNNEI in the germline V gene. V dropped 5 bases and J dropped 0; count of bases not matched to a gene: 1. The CDR3 sequence is 16 residues long. The DNA of the CDR3 is TGTGCCAGCAGTAGACTAGCGGGAGCGAACACCGGGGAGCTGTTTTTT. Its translation is CASSRLAGANTGELFF.

This sequence joins TRBV2 and TRBJ2-7; a possible D gene is TRBD1 (6 bases). CDR3 length: 13 amino acids. Germline V gene sequence: CDR1 SNHLY, CDR2 FYNNEI. Trimming pared 6 bases from V and 4 bases from J, leaving 13 bases between. In DNA form, the CDR3 reads TGTGCCAGCAGGGGTCCTAGGGGGTACGAGCAGTACTTC. This gives the protein CASRGPRGYEQYF.

V usage is TRBV7-9 and J usage is TRBJ1-3; 7 positions match TRBD1. The CDR3 is 13 residues long. The trim removed 3 bases at V and 4 bases at J, leaving 0 bases unmatched. CDR1 is SEHNR, CDR2 FQNEAQ, per germline (reference sequence). The CDR3 bases are TGTGCCAGCAGCTTGGGACAGGGAAACACCATATATTTT. Encoded protein: CASSLGQGNTIYF. Based on the CDR3 plus reference TRBV7-9 and TRBJ1-3, the full variable domain is DTGVSQNPRHKITKRGQNVTFRCDPISEHNRLYWYRQTLGQGPEFLTYFQNEAQLEKSRLLSDRFSAERPKGSFSTLEIQRTEQGDSAMYLCASSLGQGNTIYFGEGSWLTVV.

The chain carries TRBV2 and TRBJ2-1, with TRBD2 matching 8 bases. This CDR3 has 14 amino acids. The junction had 3 bases not matched to a gene; V was cut back by 6 bases and J by 2 bases. The germline V gene encodes CDR1 SNHLY and CDR2 FYNNEI. CDR3 sequence: CASRGLVAYNEQFF. CDR3 sequence (DNA): TGTGCCAGCAGGGGACTAGTAGCCTACAATGAGCAGTTCTTC.

The rearrangement joins TRBV29-1 to TRBJ1-2; D is unclear. CDR3 size: 12 residues. The V gene lost 7 bases and the J gene lost 4 bases, with 13 bases spanning the gap. The germline V gene has CDR1 SQVTM and CDR2 ANQGSEA. The CDR3 is CSAVKASYGYTF. The DNA of the CDR3 is TGCAGCGCTGTTAAAGCATCCTATGGCTACACCTTC.

The chain carries TRBV28 and TRBJ2-2; perhaps TRBD1 as D (5 bases). Germline loops: CDR1 MDHEN, CDR2 SYDVKM. The CDR3 length is 15 residues. Trimming took 1 base from V and 1 from J, leaving 7 bases between them. CDR3 DNA sequence: TGTGCCAGCAGTTTATACAGGCGGAACACCGGGGAGCTGTTTTTT. Translated: CASSLYRRNTGELFF.

The chain uses TRBV2 and TRBJ2-7; D might be TRBD1 (5 bases). Trimming removed 5 bases at V and 7 bases at J, with 18 bases between. The germline V gene has CDR1 SNHLY and CDR2 FYNNEI. The CDR3 loop spans 14 amino acids. This CDR3 is CASSRYQGAPEQYF. CDR3 coding DNA: TGTGCCAGCAGTCGTTACCAAGGGGCCCCGGAGCAGTACTTC. The full variable domain, in which reference TRBV2 and TRBJ2-7 provide the parts outside the CDR3, is EPEVTQTPSHQVTQMGQEVILRCVPISNHLYFYWYRQILGQKVEFLVSFYNNEISEKSEIFDDQFSVERPDGSNFTLKIRSTKLEDSAMYFCASSRYQGAPEQYFGPGTRLTVT.

V gene TRBV19 combines with J gene TRBJ2-7, with a weak D call TRBD2 (6 bases). Germline V lookup: CDR1 LNHDA, CDR2 SQIVND (reference sequence). The V gene lost 5 bases and the J gene lost 0 bases, with 11 bases spanning the gap. CDR3 length equals 14 residues. CDR3 sequence: CASSYGGSSYEQYF. CDR3 bases: TGTGCCAGTAGTTATGGGGGGAGCTCCTACGAGCAGTACTTC.

This rearrangement joins TRBV4-1 to TRBJ2-1; TRBD2 aligns across 8 bases. The CDR3 loop spans 15 amino acids. Trimming took 2 bases from V and 7 from J; bases not matched to a gene: 7. The germline V gene encodes CDR1 MGHRA and CDR2 YSYEKL. CDR3 bases: TGCGCCAGCAGCCAATCAAGCGGGAGTTTAAATGAGCAGTTCTTC. Amino acids: CASSQSSGSLNEQFF.

The chain couples TRBV19 to TRBJ2-5; D might be TRBD1 (5 bases). Trimming removed 7 bases from V and 1 base from J, with 13 bases in between. Germline V gene sequence: CDR1 LNHDA, CDR2 SQIVND (reference sequence). The CDR3 length is 14 residues. In nucleotides, the CDR3 is TGTGCCAGTAACATCGGACATACCCAAGAGACCCAGTACTTC. It yields the protein CASNIGHTQETQYF.

The chain combines TRBV5-4 with TRBJ2-7, with a tentative D call TRBD1 (6 bases). Germline V gives CDR1 SGHNT, CDR2 YYREEE (reference sequence). Trimming stripped 3 bases from V and 5 bases from J, with 9 bases between. CDR3 length: 12 residues. In DNA, the CDR3 is TGTGCCAGCAGCTCAGGGGCCAACGAGCAGTACTTC. Translated, it gives CASSSGANEQYF.

The rearrangement links TRBV11-2 to TRBJ1-5, with D unclear. CDR3 length: 13 residues. Germline V gene sequence: CDR1 SGHAT, CDR2 FQNNGV. V lost 3 bases and J 5 bases, leaving 8 bases between the germline ends. CDR3 sequence: CASSLERDQPQHF. The CDR3 nucleotides read TGTGCCAGCAGCTTGGAGAGGGATCAGCCCCAGCATTTT.

This chain joins TRBV6-1 and TRBJ2-3; D remains unclear. This CDR3 region has 13 residues. Germline V gene sequence: CDR1 MNHNS, CDR2 SASEGT. V was shortened by 3 bases and J by 6 bases, with 10 bases between the two germline ends. CDR3 DNA sequence: TGTGCCAGCAGTGATTGGTCAGTGGATACGCAGTATTTT. Its protein is CASSDWSVDTQYF.

On this clone itself: Other DNA sequences in the sample encode the same CDR3. This sequence joins TRBV7-3 and TRBJ2-5; 9 bases agree with TRBD2. J gave up 5 bases and V 3 bases, and 1 base lay outside the gene matches. The CDR3 is 13 amino acids. Germline CDR1 SGHTA, CDR2 FQGTGA. The CDR3 DNA follows: TGTGCCAGCAGCTTGAGCGGGGGGGAGACCCAGTACTTC. Translation gives CASSLSGGETQYF.

The rearrangement links TRBV18 to TRBJ1-2; no reliable D call. From germline, CDR1 is KGHSH and CDR2 LQKENI. The CDR3 is made up of 13 amino acids. V lost 0 bases, J lost 7 bases, and 9 bases lay in between. The CDR3 nucleotides are TGTGCCAGCTCACCACCATGGCCTGGTGGCTACACCTTC. This gives the protein CASSPPWPGGYTF.

The rearrangement joins TRBV7-9 to TRBJ2-3, with 11 bases identical to TRBD1. With 0 bases clipped from V and 6 bases from J, the junction kept 8 bases outside the gene matches. The CDR3 is made up of 17 amino acids. Germline assignment: CDR1 SEHNR and CDR2 FQNEAQ (reference sequence). The CDR3 coding sequence is TGTGCCAGCAGCTTAGCGGACAGGGGGCACCGGACGGATACGCAGTATTTT. Encoded protein: CASSLADRGHRTDTQYF.